One sample yielded the 3 T cell receptor beta chains listed below, sequenced in a study of cytomegalovirus exposure and HLA in healthy donors. PCR employed 60 Vbeta and 13 Jbeta primers. Measured with immunoSEQ multiplex PCR; TCRdb has only the in-frame clones, and not every one. The sample holds 90,000 to 110,000 clones; 70% to 80% are singletons and the top ten take approximately 2.2%. Specimen: PBMCs. These receptors all come from a man younger than 45 in good health and CMV-seronegative.

This rearrangement joins TRBV20-1 to TRBJ1-2; unclear D gene. The V gene lost 6 bases and the J gene lost 5 bases, with 4 bases spanning the gap. From germline, CDR1 is DFQATT and CDR2 SNEGSKA (reference sequence). This CDR3 is built from 9 residues. This CDR3 reads CSALYGYTF. CDR3 bases: TGCAGTGCCCTATATGGCTACACCTTC.

The chain carries TRBV4-1 and TRBJ1-1; weak D call: TRBD1 (6 bases). V gave up 0 bases and J gave up 2 bases, with 16 bases separating them. This CDR3 contains 17 residues. The germline V gene has CDR1 MGHRA and CDR2 YSYEKL. CDR3 in amino acids: CASSQDGPDRPNTEAFF. The CDR3 region has the DNA TGCGCCAGCAGCCAAGATGGCCCTGACAGGCCTAACACTGAAGCTTTCTTT.

The chain employs TRBV5-1 and TRBJ2-1, with 8 bases fitting TRBD2. The V gene end was trimmed by 0 bases and the J gene end by 7 bases; junction bases not matched to a gene: 9. The length of the CDR3 is 16 residues. Germline loops: CDR1 SGHRS, CDR2 YFSETQ. The CDR3 nucleotides read TGCGCCAGCAGCTTGGGGGGGACTAGTGGAATAAATGAGCAGTTCTTC. Amino acids: CASSLGGTSGINEQFF.